This entry lists 11 T cell receptor beta chains sequenced from one sample in a study of CD8+ T cells in alopecia areata. Reverse transcription of extracted RNA yielded cDNA, which provided the sequencing template. Measured with immunoSEQ multiplex PCR; TCRdb has only the in-frame clones, and not every one. The sample includes approximately 99,000 clones, roughly 55% seen only once; the top ten take roughly a quarter. The source material was NKG2D-low CD8+ T cells sorted from blood. These receptors were collected from a human donor with alopecia areata.

The chain links TRBV10-3 to TRBJ1-5, with unresolved D. The CDR3 covers 13 residues. V dropped 4 bases and J dropped 6 bases, with 10 bases sitting between them. CDR1 ENHRY and CDR2 SYGVKD come from the germline V gene. CDR3 residues: CAISGSWGQPQHF. In DNA form, the CDR3 reads TGTGCCATCAGTGGGAGCTGGGGTCAGCCCCAGCATTTT.

The CDR3 spells CASRPRDLTDTQYF. The CDR3 nucleotides read TGTGCCAGCAGGCCAAGGGACCTCACAGATACGCAGTATTTT. The V gene is TRBV7-9, the J gene TRBJ2-3; D possibly uses TRBD1 or TRBD2 (5 bases each). The V and J ends lost 6 bases and 2 bases respectively, with 12 bases between them. Germline lookup yields CDR1 SEHNR and CDR2 FQNEAQ (reference sequence). CDR3 length equals 14 residues.

V and J are TRBV7-8 and TRBJ2-4; a weak D match, TRBD1 (5 bases). Trimming cost V 5 bases and J 0 bases, with 20 bases left between them. This CDR3 has 18 residues. Germline loops: CDR1 SGHVS, CDR2 FQNEAQ. The CDR3, as DNA: TGTGCCAGCAGCCCCGACGGTGGGGCAATACTAGCCAAAAACATTCAGTACTTC. The encoded protein is CASSPDGGAILAKNIQYF.

The V gene is TRBV5-6, the J gene TRBJ2-5, with 9 nucleotides matching TRBD2. Germline CDR1 is SGHDT and CDR2 is YYEEEE. The J segment lost 2 bases and the V segment lost 4 bases, leaving 3 bases of the junction unmatched. This CDR3 has 14 residues. CDR3 protein: CASSATSGQETQYF. The CDR3 bases are TGTGCCAGCAGCGCCACTAGCGGGCAAGAGACCCAGTACTTC. Combining the CDR3 with reference TRBV5-6 and TRBJ2-5 gives the whole variable domain DAGVTQSPTHLIKTRGQQVTLRCSPKSGHDTVSWYQQALGQGPQFIFQYYEEEERQRGNFPDRFSGHQFPNYSSELNVNALLLGDSALYLCASSATSGQETQYFGPGTRLLVL.

The chain uses TRBV2 and TRBJ1-1; D uncertain. Germline CDR1 reads SNHLY; CDR2 reads FYNNEI. The V and J ends lost 7 bases and 3 bases respectively, with 18 bases between them. This CDR3 spans 15 amino acids. CDR3 coding DNA: TGTGCCAGCAAAGATCCGGCCAGTTTACACACTGAAGCTTTCTTT. This translates into CASKDPASLHTEAFF.

The rearrangement joins TRBV27 to TRBJ2-1; 16 nucleotides agree with TRBD2. Germline CDR1 is MNHEY and CDR2 is SMNVEV (reference sequence). With V trimmed by 6 bases and J by 9 bases, 5 bases remained unmatched. This CDR3 spans 15 amino acids. CDR3 bases: TGTGCCAGCAGGGGACTAGCGGGAGGGCTTGGTGAGCAGTTCTTC. Amino acid sequence: CASRGLAGGLGEQFF.

This chain joins TRBV2 and TRBJ1-5; weak D call: TRBD1 (6 bases). Trimming left V 7 bases short and J 0 bases short, with 13 bases between. The CDR3 runs 15 residues. Germline V gene data show CDR1 as SNHLY and CDR2 as FYNNEI. CDR3: CASNPGTLSNQPQHF. The DNA for the CDR3 is TGTGCCAGCAACCCCGGGACACTTAGCAATCAGCCCCAGCATTTT.

V usage is TRBV4-1 and J usage is TRBJ2-1, with D possibly TRBD2 on 5 matching bases. V lost 1 base, J lost 9 bases, and 10 bases lay in between. Germline V gene sequence: CDR1 MGHRA, CDR2 YSYEKL. There are 13 residues in the CDR3. The CDR3 reads CASSQGGLSEQFF. As DNA, the CDR3 is TGCGCCAGCAGCCAAGGTGGACTCAGTGAGCAGTTCTTC.

The chain employs TRBV13 and TRBJ2-1; TRBD2 is a possible D gene (6 bases). V lost 5 bases, J lost 0 bases, and 11 bases lay in between. Germline CDR1 is PRHDT and CDR2 is FYEKMQ (reference sequence). This CDR3 has 15 residues. CDR3 coding DNA: TGTGCCAGCAGCCCGGGGGTGAGCTCCTACAATGAGCAGTTCTTC. Residues: CASSPGVSSYNEQFF.

The chain joins TRBV7-6 to TRBJ2-1; D may be TRBD1 or TRBD2 (6 bases each). In germline, CDR1 is SGHVS, CDR2 FNYEAQ. The CDR3 contains 14 residues. V lost 1 base and J 9 bases, leaving 13 bases between the germline ends. The CDR3, as DNA: TGTGCCAGCAGCTTAGAGGGGGGTTTCGGTGAGCAGTTCTTC. Amino acid sequence: CASSLEGGFGEQFF. The full variable domain, with the rest looked up from reference TRBV7-6 and TRBJ2-1, is GAGVSQSPRYKVTKRGQDVALRCDPISGHVSLYWYRQALGQGPEFLTYFNYEAQQDKSGLPNDRFSAERPEGSISTLTIQRTEQRDSAMYRCASSLEGGFGEQFFGPGTRLTVL.

This clone has only a few counts. The chain uses TRBV28 and TRBJ2-7, with D tentatively TRBD1 (6 bases). Germline assignment: CDR1 MDHEN and CDR2 SYDVKM. Trimming took 5 bases from V and 1 from J, leaving 15 bases between them. The length of the CDR3 is 15 residues. CDR3 nucleotides: TGTGCCAGCAGTCCCATCTTAGGACAGTCCTACGAGCAGTACTTC. It yields the protein CASSPILGQSYEQYF.